A selection of T cell receptor beta chains follows, all from one sample in a study of identical twins. TCRdb fed the 5' RACE reads into MiXCR, producing one record per CDR3 protein. The sample consists of about 550,000 distinct CDR3 sequences, 20% to 25% of them appearing once. The sample was also linked to a second study, of yellow fever vaccine responses in identical twins.

The sequenced sample was CD4+ T cells sorted from blood. Source of these receptors: a young woman in good health. The CDR3 runs from the conserved cysteine through the conserved F or W. Fields, in order: CDR3 protein, CDR3 DNA, D gene, J gene, clone size, V gene. The D gene is left open where the match is weak. Not all rows give a size; the values are once, few, many and, for expanded clones, a class.

CASSQLAGGIGELFF,TGTGCCAGCAGCCAACTAGCGGGGGGGATCGGGGAGCTGTTTTTT,TRBD2,TRBJ2-2,few,TRBV28
CSARTGWTEAFF,TGCAGTGCACGGACAGGTTGGACTGAAGCTTTCTTT,TRBD1,TRBJ1-1,few,TRBV20-1
CASSYSQSSGANVLTF,TGTGCCAGCAGTTACTCCCAGAGTTCTGGGGCCAACGTCCTGACTTTC,-,TRBJ2-6,-,TRBV6-5
CASSLGSLNRDRVNMNTEAFF,TGTGCCAGCAGCTTGGGGAGCCTAAACCGGGACAGGGTAAACATGAACACTGAAGCTTTCTTT,TRBD1,TRBJ1-1,few,TRBV11-1
CASSPPAGGLETQYF,TGTGCCAGCAGCCCCCCAGCGGGGGGGCTGGAGACCCAGTACTTC,TRBD2,TRBJ2-5,few,TRBV9
CATSIGGTNQETQYF,TGTGCCACCAGTATCGGCGGGACTAATCAAGAGACCCAGTACTTC,TRBD2,TRBJ2-5,few,TRBV24-1
CASSLRQLASHNEQFF,TGTGCCAGCAGCTTACGGCAGCTAGCTAGCCACAATGAGCAGTTCTTC,-,TRBJ2-1,-,TRBV11-3
CASSVAGAGVYEQYF,TGTGCCAGCAGCGTAGCGGGCGCAGGGGTCTACGAGCAGTACTTC,-,TRBJ2-7,few,TRBV9
CASSLSGPSSPLHF,TGCGCCAGCAGCTTGTCCGGGCCCAGTTCACCCCTCCACTTT,-,TRBJ1-6,few,TRBV5-1
CASSLRLATGELFF,TGTGCCAGCAGTTTAAGACTAGCAACCGGGGAGCTGTTTTTT,TRBD2,TRBJ2-2,-,TRBV12-3/TRBV12-4
CSAPGLPGGPGNEQFF,TGCAGTGCTCCTGGACTACCGGGAGGGCCTGGTAATGAGCAGTTCTTC,TRBD2,TRBJ2-1,-,TRBV20-1
CASSSIETQYF,TGTGCCAGCAGTTCCATAGAGACCCAGTACTTC,-,TRBJ2-5,few,TRBV5-8
CASRATGGSDNEQFF,TGTGCCAGCAGGGCGACAGGGGGATCAGACAATGAGCAGTTCTTC,TRBD1,TRBJ2-1,-,TRBV6-4
CASSQDRGQGTYNEQFF,TGCGCCAGCAGCCAAGATCGGGGACAGGGCACCTACAATGAGCAGTTCTTC,TRBD1,TRBJ2-1,-,TRBV4-1
CASSFRGGSYEQYF,TGTGCCAGCAGTTTCAGGGGGGGGTCCTACGAGCAGTACTTC,-,TRBJ2-7,few,TRBV12-3/TRBV12-4
CASSRTGTDEQYF,TGTGCCAGTAGTCGGACGGGGACAGATGAGCAGTACTTC,TRBD1,TRBJ2-7,-,TRBV19
CAIPAPGGQGFTGELFF,TGTGCCATTCCAGCACCGGGGGGACAGGGATTCACCGGGGAGCTGTTTTTT,TRBD1,TRBJ2-2,-,TRBV28
CAISTGGVYSNQPQHF,TGTGCCATCAGCACAGGGGGGGTTTATAGCAATCAGCCCCAGCATTTT,TRBD1,TRBJ1-5,-,TRBV10-3
CASSFGGGHEKLFF,TGTGCCAGCAGCTTTGGAGGGGGTCATGAAAAACTGTTTTTT,-,TRBJ1-4,-,TRBV7-9
CASSSGGAKNIQYF,TGTGCCAGCAGTTCCGGGGGTGCCAAAAACATTCAGTACTTC,-,TRBJ2-4,few,TRBV12-3/TRBV12-4
CASCRDRGADTQYF,TGTGCCAGCTGCCGGGACAGGGGTGCAGATACGCAGTATTTT,TRBD1,TRBJ2-3,few,TRBV3-1